These T cell receptor beta chains were read from a single sample in a study of human T cells and chemical hapten exposure. TCRdb itself ran the RACE reads through MiXCR, one entry per CDR3 protein. Of tens of thousands of distinct CDR3 sequences in the sample, 10% to 13% were seen once. The material was whole blood, obtained in connection with sensitization to the hapten diphenylcyclopropenone (DPC). The receptors were gathered from a woman in her twenties or thirties with alopecia areata. Some clones in this sample may be carry-over from other donors' samples. Both conserved end residues are part of each CDR3. The D gene is left open where the match is weak. Rows may omit the clone size; those that give it use once, few, many or a size class.

TRBV7-2	many	TRBJ2-7	.	CASSLGGSGAPYEQYF	TGTGCCAGCAGCCTAGGGGGGAGCGGGGCCCCCTACGAGCAGTACTTC
TRBV6-2/TRBV6-3	many	TRBJ1-5	TRBD1	CASREDRASGNQPQHF	TGTGCCAGCAGAGAAGACAGGGCTTCGGGCAATCAGCCCCAGCATTTT
TRBV6-2/TRBV6-3	many	TRBJ2-3	TRBD2	CASIRRAGARTDTQYF	TGTGCCAGCATCCGACGAGCGGGAGCCCGCACAGATACGCAGTATTTT
TRBV20-1	few	TRBJ1-1	TRBD1	CSVASGTGVGEAFF	TGCAGTGTCGCCTCCGGGACAGGGGTTGGTGAAGCTTTCTTT
TRBV20-1	many	TRBJ2-5	TRBD2	CSASSVAGLQTQYF	TGCAGTGCTAGTTCGGTAGCGGGGTTACAGACCCAGTACTTC
TRBV7-9	few	TRBJ1-4	.	CASSRTMPGLGEKLFF	TGTGCCAGCAGCCGCACAATGCCCGGGCTCGGTGAAAAACTGTTTTTT
TRBV7-6	many	TRBJ1-1	.	CASRPGRLNTEAFF	TGTGCCAGCCGCCCCGGCCGCCTGAACACTGAAGCTTTCTTT
TRBV28	many	TRBJ1-1	.	CASSLRWFSGQTEAFF	TGTGCCAGCAGTCTACGTTGGTTCTCAGGTCAGACTGAAGCTTTCTTT
TRBV6-2/TRBV6-3	.	TRBJ2-3	TRBD2	CASSEDSGRPRETQYF	TGTGCCAGCAGTGAGGATAGCGGGAGGCCGCGGGAGACGCAGTATTTT
TRBV7-8	many	TRBJ2-3	TRBD2	CASSLRASGGATDTQYF	TGTGCCAGCAGCTTAAGAGCTAGCGGGGGGGCCACAGATACGCAGTATTTT
TRBV6-1	few	TRBJ1-3	.	CASSIYGNTIYF	TGTGCCAGCAGCATATACGGAAACACCATATATTTT
TRBV27	few	TRBJ2-1	TRBD1	CASSLSGGTGGRGEQFF	TGTGCCAGCAGTTTATCGGGTGGGACAGGGGGACGGGGCGAGCAGTTCTTC
TRBV7-3	many	TRBJ1-2	TRBD1	CASSLRTGGLYNYGYTF	TGTGCCAGCAGCTTACGGACAGGGGGCCTCTATAACTATGGCTACACCTTC
TRBV7-8	many	TRBJ1-6	TRBD1	CASSLQGALDNSPLHF	TGTGCCAGCAGTTTACAGGGGGCTCTGGATAATTCACCCCTCCACTTT
TRBV7-2	many	TRBJ2-2	.	CASSPVGGPRSTGELFF	TGTGCCAGCAGCCCAGTGGGGGGCCCTAGAAGCACCGGGGAGCTGTTTTTT
TRBV18	many	TRBJ2-3	.	CASSPRGTTRGDTQYF	TGTGCCAGCTCACCACGCGGGACGACGCGCGGAGATACGCAGTATTTT
TRBV12-3/TRBV12-4	.	TRBJ1-5	.	CASRGSGDSYQPQHF	TGTGCCAGCAGGGGATCGGGGGACTCGTATCAGCCCCAGCATTTT
TRBV28	many	TRBJ1-6	TRBD1	CASTLDRGSYNSPLHF	TGTGCCAGCACTCTGGACAGGGGTTCCTATAATTCACCCCTCCACTTT
TRBV20-1	few	TRBJ1-4	.	CSARGLSNEKLFF	TGCAGTGCTAGAGGGCTGTCTAATGAAAAACTGTTTTTT
TRBV11-2	few	TRBJ2-3	.	CASSFQSIPTDTQYF	TGTGCCAGCAGCTTCCAATCCATCCCCACAGATACGCAGTATTTT
TRBV12-3/TRBV12-4	many	TRBJ2-3	TRBD2	CASSLSGSGGDTQYF	TGTGCCAGCAGTCTTAGCGGGAGCGGGGGGGATACGCAGTATTTT
TRBV27	many	TRBJ1-6	TRBD1	CASSSQGARNSPLHF	TGTGCCAGCAGTTCGCAGGGGGCGCGAAATTCACCCCTCCACTTT
TRBV7-2	many	TRBJ1-2	.	CASSLVSPISYGYTF	TGTGCCAGCAGCTTAGTCTCGCCCATTTCCTATGGCTACACCTTC
TRBV12-3/TRBV12-4	few	TRBJ1-6	.	CASSLSQGASPLHF	TGTGCCAGCAGTTTAAGTCAGGGTGCTTCACCCCTCCACTTT